The rows below give T cell receptor beta chains drawn from one sample of a study of blood T cell repertoires in COVID-19. The assay was immunoSEQ multiplex PCR, and TCRdb's table has in-frame clones only and misses some. The sample has some 150,000 clones; under 90% are singletons. Sequencing was done on a sample of peripheral blood. These TCRs come from a human donor in a cohort sampled during active COVID-19. Both conserved end residues are part of each CDR3. A D gene is named only where the DNA matches it firmly. Clone size is given for some rows only: seen once, a few or many times, or a class if the clone is expanded.

d_call: TRBD2; clone_size: -; j_call: TRBJ2-3; v_call: TRBV10-3; cdr3_aa: CAIAVTSGGADTQYF; cdr3_nt: TGTGCCATCGCGGTGACTAGCGGGGGGGCAGATACGCAGTATTTT
d_call: -; clone_size: -; j_call: TRBJ2-3; v_call: TRBV11-1; cdr3_aa: CASSMLTGTQYF; cdr3_nt: TGTGCCAGCAGCATGTTAACGGGGACGCAGTATTTT
d_call: -; clone_size: many; j_call: TRBJ1-1; v_call: TRBV2; cdr3_aa: CASSQQGRNTEAFF; cdr3_nt: TGTGCCAGCAGTCAACAGGGCCGGAACACTGAAGCTTTCTTT
d_call: TRBD1; clone_size: -; j_call: TRBJ1-4; v_call: TRBV7-6; cdr3_aa: CASRGNRGNHEKLFF; cdr3_nt: TGTGCCAGCAGAGGCAACAGGGGGAATCATGAAAAACTGTTTTTT
d_call: -; clone_size: -; j_call: TRBJ1-5; v_call: TRBV7-2; cdr3_aa: CASSPVQGFDQPQHF; cdr3_nt: TGTGCCAGCAGCCCGGTGCAGGGGTTTGATCAGCCCCAGCATTTT
d_call: -; clone_size: -; j_call: TRBJ1-2; v_call: TRBV29-1; cdr3_aa: CSVPSGNYGYTF; cdr3_nt: TGCAGCGTCCCGAGCGGAAACTATGGCTACACCTTC
d_call: -; clone_size: -; j_call: TRBJ1-2; v_call: TRBV7-3; cdr3_aa: CASSLIPQDMYGYTF; cdr3_nt: TGTGCCAGCAGCTTAATTCCTCAGGATATGTATGGCTACACCTTC
d_call: -; clone_size: -; j_call: TRBJ1-2; v_call: TRBV15; cdr3_aa: CATSRGQGYGYTF; cdr3_nt: TGTGCCACCAGCAGGGGCCAAGGATATGGCTACACCTTC
d_call: -; clone_size: few; j_call: TRBJ2-2; v_call: TRBV5-4; cdr3_aa: CASSLMGTTSTGELFF; cdr3_nt: TGTGCCAGCAGCTTGATGGGGACAACCAGCACCGGGGAGCTGTTTTTT
d_call: -; clone_size: -; j_call: TRBJ1-2; v_call: TRBV7-9; cdr3_aa: CASDTVTYGYTF; cdr3_nt: TGTGCCAGCGACACCGTAACGTATGGCTACACCTTC
d_call: TRBD1; clone_size: once; j_call: TRBJ1-2; v_call: TRBV19; cdr3_aa: CASSIGQGASPYTF; cdr3_nt: TGTGCCAGTAGTATCGGACAGGGGGCGAGCCCCTACACCTTC
d_call: -; clone_size: -; j_call: TRBJ1-2; v_call: TRBV29-1; cdr3_aa: CSVGGGFGGYTF; cdr3_nt: TGCAGCGTTGGGGGAGGTTTCGGTGGCTACACCTTC
d_call: -; clone_size: -; j_call: TRBJ2-3; v_call: TRBV10-3; cdr3_aa: CAIEGRGTGDTQYF; cdr3_nt: TGTGCCATCGAGGGCCGCGGTACCGGAGATACGCAGTATTTT
d_call: -; clone_size: -; j_call: TRBJ1-5; v_call: TRBV2; cdr3_aa: CASTSYPGNQPQHF; cdr3_nt: TGTGCCAGCACGTCCTACCCGGGAAATCAGCCCCAGCATTTT
d_call: TRBD1; clone_size: few; j_call: TRBJ1-5; v_call: TRBV7-9; cdr3_aa: CASSLGDSMRPQHF; cdr3_nt: TGTGCCAGCAGCTTAGGGGACAGCATGAGGCCCCAGCATTTT
d_call: TRBD2; clone_size: -; j_call: TRBJ2-5; v_call: TRBV9; cdr3_aa: CASSATSGTTETQYF; cdr3_nt: TGTGCCAGCAGCGCGACTAGCGGGACTACAGAGACCCAGTACTTC
d_call: -; clone_size: -; j_call: TRBJ2-1; v_call: TRBV6-5; cdr3_aa: CASSYSRAQGHEQFF; cdr3_nt: TGTGCCAGCAGTTACTCCCGGGCACAGGGTCATGAGCAGTTCTTC
d_call: TRBD1; clone_size: -; j_call: TRBJ1-2; v_call: TRBV14; cdr3_aa: CASSQLQGPPGAGYTF; cdr3_nt: TGTGCCAGCAGCCAGTTACAGGGGCCCCCTGGTGCTGGCTACACCTTC
d_call: TRBD2; clone_size: once; j_call: TRBJ2-2; v_call: TRBV5-1; cdr3_aa: CASSYLGGGEPGELFF; cdr3_nt: TGCGCCAGCAGCTACCTCGGGGGAGGGGAGCCAGGGGAGCTGTTTTTT
d_call: -; clone_size: once; j_call: TRBJ1-2; v_call: TRBV4-3; cdr3_aa: CASSQDWGVVDYGYTF; cdr3_nt: TGCGCCAGCAGCCAAGATTGGGGGGTGGTGGATTATGGCTACACCTTC
d_call: -; clone_size: once; j_call: TRBJ1-1; v_call: TRBV6-5; cdr3_aa: CASSSYRADTEAFF; cdr3_nt: TGTGCCAGCAGTTCGTACAGGGCGGACACTGAAGCTTTCTTT
d_call: TRBD2; clone_size: -; j_call: TRBJ2-5; v_call: TRBV6-5; cdr3_aa: CASNPRGQETQYF; cdr3_nt: TGTGCCAGCAACCCGCGGGGGCAAGAGACCCAGTACTTC
d_call: -; clone_size: -; j_call: TRBJ2-7; v_call: TRBV3-1/TRBV3-2; cdr3_aa: CASSDSTRGWSYEQYF; cdr3_nt: TGTGCCAGCAGCGACTCCACTCGGGGGTGGTCCTACGAGCAGTACTTC
d_call: -; clone_size: once; j_call: TRBJ2-3; v_call: TRBV11-3; cdr3_aa: CASSLASFSGGRDTQYF; cdr3_nt: TGTGCCAGCAGCTTAGCCTCTTTTTCGGGGGGCAGGGATACGCAGTATTTT
d_call: -; clone_size: -; j_call: TRBJ1-1; v_call: TRBV28; cdr3_aa: CASSTGFMNTEAFF; cdr3_nt: TGTGCCAGCAGCACGGGATTCATGAACACTGAAGCTTTCTTT